These 12 T cell receptor beta chains share one sample of origin, sequenced in a study of blood T cell repertoires in COVID-19. Using immunoSEQ multiplex PCR, the repertoire was profiled, and TCRdb retains in-frame clones only, with some absent. The sample lists roughly 350,000 clones; roughly 89% were seen once. Material for sequencing was peripheral blood. The receptors were sampled from a woman aged 18-35 years who had recovered from COVID-19.

The gene calls are TRBV6-2 or TRBV6-3 and TRBJ2-1; tentative D call: TRBD2 (6 bases). Trimming shortened V by 4 bases and J by 6 bases, and 7 bases separated the two germline ends. The CDR3 totals 12 residues. CDR1 MNHEY and CDR2 SVGEGT come from the germline V gene. The CDR3 reads CASSWGLNEQFF. CDR3 DNA: TGTGCCAGCAGTTGGGGACTCAATGAGCAGTTCTTC.

V usage is TRBV10-3 and J usage is TRBJ2-1; TRBD2 aligns across 9 bases. J was trimmed by 6 bases and V by 3 bases; bases with no gene match: 6. Germline CDR1 ENHRY, CDR2 SYGVKD. The CDR3 contains 15 residues. The CDR3 region is CAISEGLARSNEQFF. The CDR3 DNA reads TGTGCCATCAGTGAAGGACTAGCGAGGTCCAATGAGCAGTTCTTC.

This clone was counted only a few times. The genes are TRBV14 and TRBJ1-2; 9 nucleotides line up with TRBD1. Germline CDR1 is SGHDN and CDR2 is FVKESK. The length of the CDR3 is 14 residues. The trim removed 3 bases at V and 8 bases at J, leaving 7 bases unmatched. CDR3 residues: CASSHNRGPEGYTF. Written as DNA, the CDR3 is TGTGCCAGCAGCCACAACAGGGGGCCGGAGGGCTACACCTTC.

The chain carries TRBV5-1 and TRBJ2-5, with D tentatively TRBD1 (6 bases). Trimming pared 4 bases from V and 1 base from J, leaving 11 bases between. This CDR3 comprises 14 residues. Germline CDR1 SGHRS, CDR2 YFSETQ. The CDR3 loop reads CASSLGTFQETQYF. DNA for the CDR3: TGCGCCAGCAGCCTGGGGACATTCCAAGAGACCCAGTACTTC.

V gene TRBV11-3 combines with J gene TRBJ2-2, with D perhaps matching TRBD2 (6 bases). CDR3 length: 15 residues. Germline V gives CDR1 SGHNT, CDR2 YENEEA. V was pared by 3 bases and J by 5 bases, with 13 bases between. The CDR3 spells CASSFWRDATGELFF. The CDR3 DNA is TGTGCCAGCAGCTTTTGGCGGGACGCGACCGGGGAGCTGTTTTTT.

The chain is built from TRBV5-4 and TRBJ1-3; 8 bases line up with TRBD1. CDR3 length equals 17 residues. Germline loops: CDR1 SGHNT, CDR2 YYREEE (reference sequence). Trimming took 0 bases from V and 1 from J; bases not matched to a gene: 6. The CDR3, as DNA: TGTGCCAGCAGCTTGGGAGCAGGGGGCTCTTCTGGAAACACCATATATTTT. This translates into CASSLGAGGSSGNTIYF.

The chain couples TRBV7-8 to TRBJ1-5; the match to TRBD1 covers 7 bases. Germline assignment: CDR1 SGHVS and CDR2 FQNEAQ. Trimming removed 5 bases from V and 2 bases from J; junction bases left unmatched: 3. This CDR3 is 14 amino acids long. In nucleotides, the CDR3 is TGTGCCAGCAGCCGAGACAGGGGCAATCAGCCCCAGCATTTT. Amino acids: CASSRDRGNQPQHF.

The chain joins TRBV29-1 to TRBJ2-1, with D perhaps TRBD2 (6 bases). With 1 base removed from V and 2 bases from J, the gap between germline ends came to 12 bases. Germline CDR1 reads SQVTM; CDR2 reads ANQGSEA. The CDR3 has 15 amino acids. The CDR3 loop reads CSVEGIAATYNEQFF. The CDR3 region has the DNA TGCAGCGTTGAAGGTATAGCGGCAACCTACAATGAGCAGTTCTTC.

The rearrangement uses TRBV15 and TRBJ2-1, with a weak D call TRBD2 (5 bases). Trimming stripped 1 base from V and 10 bases from J, with 8 bases between. The CDR3 loop spans 12 amino acids. Germline CDR1 is LNHNV and CDR2 is YYDKDF (reference sequence). The CDR3 protein is CATSRGEREQFF. CDR3 sequence (DNA): TGTGCCACCAGCAGAGGAGAGCGGGAGCAGTTCTTC.

The chain recombines TRBV6-1 with TRBJ2-1, with D hard to call. Germline V gives CDR1 MNHNS, CDR2 SASEGT. There are 15 residues in the CDR3. V dropped 5 bases and J dropped 5 bases, with 16 bases sitting between them. The CDR3 nucleotides read TGTGCCAGCAGTTTTATAAGAGGCGCGAACAATGAGCAGTTCTTC. Protein product: CASSFIRGANNEQFF.

The V gene is TRBV6-2 or TRBV6-3, the J gene TRBJ1-5, with no clear D. The CDR3 sequence is 16 residues long. The germline CDR1 and CDR2 sequences are MNHEY and SVGEGT. V dropped 5 bases and J dropped 4 bases, with 18 bases sitting between them. The CDR3 here is CASSVTLAGRNQPQHF. The CDR3 DNA follows: TGTGCCAGCAGTGTAACATTGGCAGGCCGGAATCAGCCCCAGCATTTT.

V is TRBV5-1 and J is TRBJ1-2, with 7 bases matching TRBD1. From germline, CDR1 is SGHRS and CDR2 YFSETQ. The CDR3 length is 13 residues. J gave up 5 bases and V 4 bases, and 5 bases lay outside the gene matches. The CDR3: CASSVTGVYGYTF. DNA for the CDR3: TGCGCCAGCAGCGTAACAGGGGTGTATGGCTACACCTTC.